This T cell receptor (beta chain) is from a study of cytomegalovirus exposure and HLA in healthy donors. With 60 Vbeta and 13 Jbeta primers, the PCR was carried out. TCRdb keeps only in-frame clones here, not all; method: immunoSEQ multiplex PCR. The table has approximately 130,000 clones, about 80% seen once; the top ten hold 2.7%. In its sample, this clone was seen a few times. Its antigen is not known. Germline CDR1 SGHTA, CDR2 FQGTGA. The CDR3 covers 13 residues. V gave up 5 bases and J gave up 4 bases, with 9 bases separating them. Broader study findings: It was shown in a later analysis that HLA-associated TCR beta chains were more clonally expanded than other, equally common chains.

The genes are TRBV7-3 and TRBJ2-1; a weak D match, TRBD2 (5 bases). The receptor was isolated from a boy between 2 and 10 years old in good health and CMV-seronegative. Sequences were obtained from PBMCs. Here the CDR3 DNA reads TGTGCCAGCAGCCAAGGACTTTACAATGAGCAGTTCTTC. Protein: CASSQGLYNEQFF.